This T cell receptor beta chain was documented in a study of vaccination and CD4 T cells after COVID-19. Study-level background: The convalescent population consisted of six males and four females, two of whom were of Hispanic ethnicity. From HCoV-229E, HCoV-OC43, HCoV-NL63 and SARS-CoV-2, overlapping spike peptides were used to stimulate the cells.

Specified treatment: approximately 9-day PBMC culture with coronavirus spike peptide pools or control peptides (ViraFEST assay). Once peptide pools had expanded antigen-specific T cells, ViraFEST sequenced TCRs. Germline V gene sequence: CDR1 SGHTA, CDR2 FQGNSA. The CDR3 covers 16 residues. V gave up 0 bases and J gave up 4 bases, with 14 bases separating them. This clonotype is medium-sized (0.01 to 0.1%) in the sample. Its specificity is unknown. The Oncomine TCR Beta short-read assay generated sequence data from the DNA of cultured CD4+ T cells. TCRdb reprocessed the PCR reads via MiXCR and lists one record per CDR3 protein. The repertoire holds approximately 9,500 distinct CDR3 sequences, with approximately 30% as singletons.

The sample was CD4+ T cells from blood, cultured in vitro, taken after SARS-CoV-2 vaccination. The clonotype was recovered from a human donor who had recovered from COVID-19. This chain links TRBV7-2 with TRBJ2-3; D gene uncertain. The CDR3 region has the DNA TGTGCCAGCAGCTTAGCCCGGGCTAGAAGTGCAGATACGCAGTATTTT. Translated: CASSLARARSADTQYF.